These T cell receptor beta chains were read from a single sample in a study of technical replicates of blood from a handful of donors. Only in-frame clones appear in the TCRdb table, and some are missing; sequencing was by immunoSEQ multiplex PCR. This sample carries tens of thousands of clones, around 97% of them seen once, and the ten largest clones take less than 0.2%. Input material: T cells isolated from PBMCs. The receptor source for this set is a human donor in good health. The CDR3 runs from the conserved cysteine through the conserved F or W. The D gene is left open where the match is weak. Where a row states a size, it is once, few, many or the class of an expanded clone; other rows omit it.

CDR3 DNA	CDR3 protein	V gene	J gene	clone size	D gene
TGTGCCAGCAGCGTTTCCCCAGGCTCCTCTGGAAACACCATATATTTT	CASSVSPGSSGNTIYF	TRBV9	TRBJ1-3	-	-
TGTGCCAGCAGCTTGTTTTTCAGAGGCCAAGAGACCCAGTACTTC	CASSLFFRGQETQYF	TRBV5-6	TRBJ2-5	-	-
TGTGCCAGCAGCCACGGGGGGGAGGGCTCCTACGAGCAGTACTTC	CASSHGGEGSYEQYF	TRBV28	TRBJ2-7	-	TRBD2
TGTGCCACCCGTAGCTGGATGGGAGAGACCCAGTACTTC	CATRSWMGETQYF	TRBV7-8	TRBJ2-5	-	-
TGTGCCAGCAGGGGGCGCCGGAGCTCTGGAAACACCATATATTTT	CASRGRRSSGNTIYF	TRBV2	TRBJ1-3	-	-
TGTGCCAGCGGGTCCAGGGGGACTCAGCCCCAGCATTTT	CASGSRGTQPQHF	TRBV6-5	TRBJ1-5	-	TRBD1
TGCGCCAGCAGCATTCAGGGATCTAAGGGCAATTCACCCCTCCACTTT	CASSIQGSKGNSPLHF	TRBV5-1	TRBJ1-6	-	-
TGTGCCAGCAGCTTAGAGACTAGCGGGAGTGAGACCCAGTACTTC	CASSLETSGSETQYF	TRBV7-7	TRBJ2-5	-	TRBD2
TGCGCCAGCAGCCAAGATCGGTCCCGACGGGAGACCCTCATTGGGCAGTTCTTC	CASSQDRSRRETLIGQFF	TRBV4-1	TRBJ2-1	-	-
TGTGCCACTGCAGGGGTAAGAGGATGGTTCTTC	CATAGVRGWFF	TRBV6-1	TRBJ2-1	-	-
TGTGCCAGCAGGGACAGGGTAGGTTTGGATCAGCCCCAGCATTTT	CASRDRVGLDQPQHF	TRBV2	TRBJ1-5	-	TRBD1
TGCGCCAGCAGCCCCTCAACTACTCGCACAGATACGCAGTATTTT	CASSPSTTRTDTQYF	TRBV5-1	TRBJ2-3	-	-
TGCAGCGTCGGGAGTGGCAAAAACATTCAGTACTTC	CSVGSGKNIQYF	TRBV29-1	TRBJ2-4	-	-
TGTGCCATCAGTGATCCGAACGACAGGGGCACGGGGAGTAGTTGGGGCACAGATACGCAGTATTTT	CAISDPNDRGTGSSWGTDTQYF	TRBV10-3	TRBJ2-3	-	TRBD1
TGTGCCAGCAGTCACAGGGGTCCCACCTACAATGAGCAGTTCTTC	CASSHRGPTYNEQFF	TRBV25-1	TRBJ2-1	-	TRBD1
TGTGCCAGCTCTCCCGGAGGGTTTGAGCAGTACTTC	CASSPGGFEQYF	TRBV9	TRBJ2-7	-	-
TGTGCCACCAGCACTGCGACTAGCCCTAGCACAGATACGCAGTATTTT	CATSTATSPSTDTQYF	TRBV15	TRBJ2-3	-	TRBD2
TGTGCCAGCAGCCACCCAGGCCGCAGCAACGAGCAGTACTTC	CASSHPGRSNEQYF	TRBV11-2	TRBJ2-7	-	-
TGCAGCGTGGACGGGACAACTAACGGCTACGAGCAGTACTTC	CSVDGTTNGYEQYF	TRBV29-1	TRBJ2-7	-	-
TGTGCCAGCAGTTTGTATCGAGGGAGCTCCTACAATGAGCAGTTCTTC	CASSLYRGSSYNEQFF	TRBV28	TRBJ2-1	once	-
TGTGCCAGCAGCGTAGTGGGGGGAATCACAGATACGCAGTATTTT	CASSVVGGITDTQYF	TRBV9	TRBJ2-3	-	-
TGTGCCAGCAGTGAAAGCGGCACCCATGCTAACGTCTATGGCTACACCTTC	CASSESGTHANVYGYTF	TRBV25-1	TRBJ1-2	-	-
TGCGCCAGCAGGAGAGAGCGGGGAATTCCAAACAATGAGCAGTTCTTC	CASRRERGIPNNEQFF	TRBV10-2	TRBJ2-1	-	TRBD2
TGTGCCAGCTCACCAGACAGTAACTATGGCTACACCTTC	CASSPDSNYGYTF	TRBV18	TRBJ1-2	once	-
TGCGCCAGCAGCTTGGCCACCGGGACAGCAGAAGAGACCCAGTACTTC	CASSLATGTAEETQYF	TRBV5-1	TRBJ2-5	-	TRBD1
TGTGCCAGCAGTTACTCGCGGTTCCTGGAGACCCAGTACTTC	CASSYSRFLETQYF	TRBV6-5	TRBJ2-5	-	-
TGTGCTAGTGGTTTTCCCGGCGGGGATGAGCAGTTCTTC	CASGFPGGDEQFF	TRBV12-5	TRBJ2-1	-	-
TGTGCCAGCAGCCACCGCCCGGGACAGGGGGCGGGTGGGGCCAACGTCCTGACTTTC	CASSHRPGQGAGGANVLTF	TRBV7-9	TRBJ2-6	-	TRBD1
TGCGCCAGCAGCCAGGCTGGACAGGATGAAGCTTTCTTT	CASSQAGQDEAFF	TRBV4-1	TRBJ1-1	-	TRBD1
TGTGCCAGCAGAGAGAAAGGACACTACTATAATTCACCCCTCCACTTT	CASREKGHYYNSPLHF	TRBV5-5	TRBJ1-6	once	-
TGCGCCAGCAGCTTGGGGCAGGGGGGAATCAATGAGCAGTTCTTC	CASSLGQGGINEQFF	TRBV5-1	TRBJ2-1	-	-
TGCGCCAGCAGCTTAGAGGGACAGGGGGCTGGCTACACCTTC	CASSLEGQGAGYTF	TRBV5-1	TRBJ1-2	-	TRBD1
TGCAGCGTTGTTCGACAGGGGGCCCAGTACTTC	CSVVRQGAQYF	TRBV29-1	TRBJ2-5	-	TRBD1
TGTGCCAGTAGTGGCGGACAGTTGAACACTGAAGCTTTCTTT	CASSGGQLNTEAFF	TRBV19	TRBJ1-1	-	-
TGTGCCATCAGACTGGGACTCAACACCGGGGAGCTGTTTTTT	CAIRLGLNTGELFF	TRBV10-3	TRBJ2-2	-	-
TGTGCCAGCAGCGTTGAGTCCGGGGTGTCACCACCCCTCCACTTT	CASSVESGVSPPLHF	TRBV9	TRBJ1-6	-	-
TGTGCCAGCAGCGTAGGACGGTGGGAGGAAGCTTTCTTT	CASSVGRWEEAFF	TRBV9	TRBJ1-1	once	-
TGTGCCAGTAGTGGGACTAGCGTCTACGAGCAGTACTTC	CASSGTSVYEQYF	TRBV19	TRBJ2-7	-	TRBD2
TGTGCCAGTAGTCTCACAGCGGCCACTGAAGCTTTCTTT	CASSLTAATEAFF	TRBV19	TRBJ1-1	-	-
TGTGCCAGCAGTGAAGCGGGGAGCGGGGGGGCGGGAAATGAGCAGTTCTTC	CASSEAGSGGAGNEQFF	TRBV6-1	TRBJ2-1	-	TRBD2
TGTGCCAGCAGCCAAGAAAGCGGCTCTGGGGCCAACGTCCTGACTTTC	CASSQESGSGANVLTF	TRBV4-2	TRBJ2-6	-	-
TGTGCCAGCAGTTTAGGGTCCTGGGAGGAAAATGAAAAACTGTTTTTT	CASSLGSWEENEKLFF	TRBV27	TRBJ1-4	-	-
TGTGCCAGCAGTTTCGTAGGAGGGGATTACAATGAGCAGTTCTTC	CASSFVGGDYNEQFF	TRBV28	TRBJ2-1	-	-
TGTGCCACCGACCCAGGTTACGAGCAGTACTTC	CATDPGYEQYF	TRBV10-3	TRBJ2-7	-	-
TGTGCCAGCAGCTTAGATCGCTACGAGCAGTACTTC	CASSLDRYEQYF	TRBV11-2	TRBJ2-7	-	-
TGTGCCAGCAGTTTAATACAGGGCGACTACGAGCAGTACTTC	CASSLIQGDYEQYF	TRBV27	TRBJ2-7	-	-
TGTGCCTGGTCCACGGGACAGCCAGTTTTGAACACTGAAGCTTTCTTT	CAWSTGQPVLNTEAFF	TRBV30	TRBJ1-1	-	TRBD1
TGTGCCAGCAGTGCTATAACAGGGGTTTTTTATTTTGGTGGCTACACCTTC	CASSAITGVFYFGGYTF	TRBV6-1	TRBJ1-2	-	TRBD1